These 19 T cell receptor beta chains were sequenced from one sample in a study of blood T cell repertoires in COVID-19. Sequenced by immunoSEQ multiplex PCR; TCRdb stores in-frame clones only, minus some. The sample consists of a few hundred thousand clones, over 80% of them appearing once. The specimen was peripheral blood. The receptor source for this set is a woman aged 40 to 50 who had recovered from COVID-19.

The chain employs TRBV9 and TRBJ2-3; D is perhaps TRBD2 (7 bases). Germline loops: CDR1 SGDLS, CDR2 YYNGEE. V lost 0 bases and J 0 bases, leaving 11 bases between the germline ends. The CDR3 has 16 amino acids. Here the CDR3 DNA reads TGTGCCAGCAGCGTAGGCGGGGGCCCTAGCACAGATACGCAGTATTTT. Translating it yields CASSVGGGPSTDTQYF.

In this sample, this clone turned up a few times. The CDR3 is CASSPGQRSYEQYF. DNA for the CDR3: TGCGCCAGCAGCCCCGGACAGCGCTCCTACGAGCAGTACTTC. This rearrangement joins TRBV5-1 to TRBJ2-7; D is perhaps TRBD1 (6 bases). The CDR3 covers 14 residues. V lost 4 bases, J lost 0 bases, and 11 bases lay in between. Germline loops: CDR1 SGHRS, CDR2 YFSETQ.

In this sample, this clone turned up once. The V gene is TRBV2, the J gene TRBJ1-1; D remains unclear. The CDR3 is made up of 12 amino acids. V gave up 4 bases and J gave up 0 bases, with 3 bases separating them. Germline V gene lookup returns CDR1 SNHLY and CDR2 FYNNEI. The DNA of the CDR3 is TGTGCCAGCAGTGTAATGAACACTGAAGCTTTCTTT. Translating gives CASSVMNTEAFF. The full variable domain, completed using reference TRBV2 and TRBJ1-1, is EPEVTQTPSHQVTQMGQEVILRCVPISNHLYFYWYRQILGQKVEFLVSFYNNEISEKSEIFDDQFSVERPDGSNFTLKIRSTKLEDSAMYFCASSVMNTEAFFGQGTRLTVV.

The chain links TRBV6-2 or TRBV6-3 to TRBJ1-1, with a possible D match to TRBD1 (5 bases). V gave up 4 bases and J gave up 1 base, with 13 bases separating them. Looked up from germline, CDR1 is MNHEY and CDR2 is SVGEGT. The CDR3 spans 15 residues. The CDR3 is CASSSVTASNTEAFF. DNA for the CDR3: TGTGCCAGCAGTTCGGTGACAGCTTCGAACACTGAAGCTTTCTTT.

The CDR3 protein is CASLEMTSGELFF. The CDR3 bases are TGCGCCAGCCTGGAGATGACGTCCGGGGAGCTGTTTTTT. The gene calls are TRBV5-1 and TRBJ2-2; no reliable D call. Germline CDR1 SGHRS, CDR2 YFSETQ. Trimming removed 7 bases at V and 6 bases at J, with 13 bases between. This CDR3 comprises 13 residues.

The V gene is TRBV5-4, the J gene TRBJ1-1; 9 bases are shared with TRBD1. Germline assignment: CDR1 SGHNT and CDR2 YYREEE (reference sequence). CDR3 length equals 14 residues. J gave up 8 bases and V 0 bases, and 5 bases lay outside the gene matches. The CDR3 DNA reads as TGTGCCAGCAGCTTGGAGGGACAGGGACGCGAAGCTTTCTTT. Translating it yields CASSLEGQGREAFF.

J is TRBJ1-1 and V is TRBV6-4, with D possibly matching TRBD1 (5 bases). Germline V gives CDR1 MRHNA, CDR2 SNTAGT. V lost 3 bases, J lost 4 bases, and 12 bases lay in between. This CDR3 spans 14 amino acids. For the CDR3, the DNA is TGTGCCAGCAGTGATCAGGGAACGGGCACTGAAGCTTTCTTT. This encodes CASSDQGTGTEAFF.

V is TRBV27 and J is TRBJ1-1; tentative D call: TRBD1 (5 bases). The CDR3 has 15 amino acids. Germline V CDR1 and CDR2: MNHEY, SMNVEV (reference sequence). V shed 6 bases and J shed 5 bases, with 19 bases lying between them. The CDR3 is CASSWTPSLGTEAFF. CDR3 nucleotides: TGTGCCAGCAGCTGGACACCTTCCTTGGGTACTGAAGCTTTCTTT.

This clone was seen just once. This chain links TRBV7-2 with TRBJ2-1; D uncertain. This CDR3 contains 11 residues. Trimming pared 1 base from V and 9 bases from J, leaving 4 bases between. Per the germline V gene, CDR1 is SGHTA and CDR2 is FQGNSA. This chain's CDR3 is CASSLVGEQFF. The CDR3 DNA sequence: TGTGCCAGCAGCTTAGTCGGTGAGCAGTTCTTC.

The rearrangement links TRBV18 to TRBJ2-1; TRBD2 aligns across 9 bases. After removal of 0 bases from V and 4 bases from J, the junction contained 4 bases not matched to a gene. This CDR3 comprises 16 residues. Germline CDR1 is KGHSH and CDR2 is LQKENI. The CDR3 sequence: CASSPPGGGVYNEQFF. The CDR3 nucleotides read TGTGCCAGCTCACCACCTGGCGGGGGGGTGTACAATGAGCAGTTCTTC.

V usage is TRBV4-2 and J usage is TRBJ1-2, with D hard to call. Germline V lookup: CDR1 LGHNA, CDR2 YNFKEQ. The CDR3 spans 13 residues. Between the trimmed V and J ends, which lost 3 bases and 3 bases, there was a span of 8 bases. The CDR3 loop is CASSHFTDYGYTF. The CDR3 coding sequence is TGTGCCAGCAGCCATTTCACAGACTATGGCTACACCTTC.

The chain links TRBV13 to TRBJ2-7; D remains unclear. The V end was cut by 3 bases, the J end by 1 base, with 7 bases between. CDR1 and CDR2 from the germline V gene are PRHDT and FYEKMQ (reference sequence). This CDR3 region has 13 residues. This CDR3 reads CASSLRQSYEQYF. The DNA for the CDR3 is TGTGCCAGCAGCTTGAGGCAGTCCTACGAGCAGTACTTC.

This rearrangement joins TRBV4-2 to TRBJ1-5; 10 bases fit TRBD1. CDR3 length equals 16 residues. J gave up 4 bases and V 0 bases, and 3 bases lay outside the gene matches. The germline gives CDR1 LGHNA, CDR2 YNFKEQ. CDR3 nucleotides: TGTGCCAGCAGCCAAGATCCGGGACAGGGGAATCAGCCCCAGCATTTT. Its protein product is CASSQDPGQGNQPQHF.

The chain recombines TRBV6-5 with TRBJ2-3, with a possible D match to TRBD2 (7 bases). Trimming cost V 5 bases and J 10 bases, with 16 bases left between them. CDR3 length equals 13 residues. Germline V lookup: CDR1 MNHEY, CDR2 SVGAGI. The CDR3 DNA sequence: TGTGCCAGCAGTCCCCCACAGGGAGGGGCGCAGTATTTT. It translates to CASSPPQGGAQYF.

The sample holds one count of this clone. The chain recombines TRBV13 with TRBJ2-7, with 9 bases lining up with TRBD1. V lost 2 bases and J lost 3; bases outside the gene matches: 2. The CDR3 sequence is 14 residues long. Germline V CDR1 and CDR2: PRHDT, FYEKMQ (reference sequence). The CDR3 loop is CASSLWGQGYEQYF. In DNA, the CDR3 is TGTGCCAGCAGCTTATGGGGACAGGGCTACGAGCAGTACTTC. Supplemented by reference TRBV13 and TRBJ2-7, the full variable domain reads AAGVIQSPRHLIKEKRETATLKCYPIPRHDTVYWYQQGPGQDPQFLISFYEKMQSDKGSIPDRFSAQQFSDYHSELNMSSLELGDSALYFCASSLWGQGYEQYFGPGTRLTVT.

This clone was detected a few times. The V call is TRBV19, the J call TRBJ2-2; D is possibly TRBD1 (6 bases). Trimming cost V 6 bases and J 4 bases, with 15 bases left between them. Germline V gene data show CDR1 as LNHDA and CDR2 as SQIVND (reference sequence). This CDR3 has 15 amino acids. CDR3 sequence: CASRPRDTLTGELFF. The CDR3, as DNA: TGTGCCAGTAGGCCCAGGGACACTCTCACCGGGGAGCTGTTTTTT. Supplemented by reference TRBV19 and TRBJ2-2, the full variable domain reads DGGITQSPKYLFRKEGQNVTLSCEQNLNHDAMYWYRQDPGQGLRLIYYSQIVNDFQKGDIAEGYSVSREKKESFPLTVTSAQKNPTAFYLCASRPRDTLTGELFFGEGSRLTVL.

The genes are TRBV6-5 and TRBJ2-3; D perhaps matches TRBD1 (6 bases). Germline loops: CDR1 MNHEY, CDR2 SVGAGI. This CDR3 contains 15 residues. V lost 2 bases to trimming and J lost 2 bases, with 11 bases between them. In DNA form, the CDR3 reads TGTGCCAGCAGTTACGGGACAACTTACACAGATACGCAGTATTTT. It specifies CASSYGTTYTDTQYF.

A few counts support this clone. This rearrangement joins TRBV27 to TRBJ1-2, with 8 bases lining up with TRBD1. Germline-derived CDR1 and CDR2 are MNHEY and SMNVEV (reference sequence). The length of the CDR3 is 14 residues. V trimming: 6 bases; J trimming: 5 bases; junction bases outside the gene matches: 8. CDR3 DNA sequence: TGTGCCAGCAGCTTCGGACAGGGAAGATATGGCTACACCTTC. Translated, it gives CASSFGQGRYGYTF.

In this sample, this clone turned up once. This chain links TRBV7-3 with TRBJ1-1, with D unresolved. The CDR3 covers 15 residues. Germline V gives CDR1 SGHTA, CDR2 FQGTGA. Trimming left V 0 bases short and J 1 base short, with 9 bases between. The CDR3 region has the DNA TGTGCCAGCAGCTTAACGAGCCAGGCGAACACTGAAGCTTTCTTT. It translates to CASSLTSQANTEAFF.